This T cell receptor (beta chain) was recorded in a study of T cells in Graves' hyperthyroidism and ophthalmopathy. General study results and limits: Most expanded thyroid clonotypes above 0.001 recurred in blood. A model of 13 V-J pairs discriminated ophthalmopathy from stable hyperthyroidism.

Notes on this clonotype: Its specificity is unknown.

Using RNA transcripts as the source, TCR beta CDR3 regions were amplified. HTBI primers were used for first-round RT-PCR of the TCR CDR3. TCRdb reprocessed the multiplex PCR reads via MiXCR and lists one record per CDR3 protein. Of about 300,000 distinct CDR3 sequences in the sample, 25% to 30% are singletons; the top ten hold 25% to 30%. The CDR3 runs to 13 residues. Germline CDR1 is LNHDA and CDR2 is SQIVND (reference sequence). V dropped 7 bases and J dropped 3 bases, with 12 bases sitting between them. The sequence derives from a middle-aged man with Graves' hyperthyroidism that later progressed to Graves' ophthalmopathy. The V and J genes are TRBV19 and TRBJ2-5, with TRBD2 as a possible D gene (6 bases). The sample consisted of blood. CDR3 loop: CASNRGGEETQYF. Here the CDR3 DNA reads TGTGCCAGTAACCGGGGAGGAGAAGAGACCCAGTACTTC.